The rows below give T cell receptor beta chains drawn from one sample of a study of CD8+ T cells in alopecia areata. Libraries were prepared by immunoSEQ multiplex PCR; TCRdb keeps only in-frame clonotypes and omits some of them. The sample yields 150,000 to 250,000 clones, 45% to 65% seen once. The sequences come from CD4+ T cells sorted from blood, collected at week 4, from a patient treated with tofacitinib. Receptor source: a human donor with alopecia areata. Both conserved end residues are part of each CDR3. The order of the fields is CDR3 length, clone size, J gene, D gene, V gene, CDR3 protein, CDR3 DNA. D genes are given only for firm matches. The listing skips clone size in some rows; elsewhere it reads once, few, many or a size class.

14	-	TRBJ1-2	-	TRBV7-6	CASSLAGVGYGYTF	TGTGCCAGCAGCTTAGCAGGGGTCGGCTATGGCTACACCTTC
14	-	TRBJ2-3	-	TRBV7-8	CASSELRSTDTQYF	TGTGCCAGCAGCGAATTGAGAAGCACAGATACGCAGTATTTT
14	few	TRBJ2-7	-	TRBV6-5	CASSGERSSYEQYF	TGTGCCAGCAGCGGGGAGAGGAGCTCCTACGAGCAGTACTTC
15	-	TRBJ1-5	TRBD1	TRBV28	CATGAQGQGNQPQHF	TGTGCCACCGGCGCACAGGGGCAAGGCAATCAGCCCCAGCATTTT
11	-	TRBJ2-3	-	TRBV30	CAWSGTDTQYF	TGTGCCTGGAGTGGTACAGATACGCAGTATTTT
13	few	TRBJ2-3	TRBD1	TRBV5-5	CASSFDRANTQYF	TGTGCCAGCAGCTTTGACAGGGCGAATACGCAGTATTTT
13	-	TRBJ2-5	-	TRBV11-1	CASSRPGGETQYF	TGTGCCAGCAGCCGTCCCGGAGGAGAGACCCAGTACTTC
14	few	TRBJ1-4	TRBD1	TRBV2	CASSEDRGSEKLFF	TGTGCCAGCAGTGAGGACAGGGGATCTGAAAAACTGTTTTTT
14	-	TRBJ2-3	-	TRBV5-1	CAGMEGPHTDTQYF	TGCGCCGGGATGGAGGGGCCCCACACAGATACGCAGTATTTT
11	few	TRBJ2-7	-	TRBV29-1	CSVGGLHEQYF	TGCAGCGTAGGCGGGTTACACGAGCAGTACTTC
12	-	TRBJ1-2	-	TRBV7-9	CASAGGRAGYTF	TGTGCCAGCGCGGGAGGGCGGGCCGGCTACACCTTC
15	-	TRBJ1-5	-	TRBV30	CAWSALQGSRQPQHF	TGTGCCTGGAGTGCATTACAGGGTTCGCGCCAGCCCCAGCATTTT
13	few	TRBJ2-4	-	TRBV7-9	CASSLAGWDIQYF	TGTGCCAGCAGCTTAGCTGGGTGGGACATTCAGTACTTC
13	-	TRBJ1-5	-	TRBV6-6	CASTPGPNQPQHF	TGTGCCAGCACTCCGGGGCCCAATCAGCCCCAGCATTTT
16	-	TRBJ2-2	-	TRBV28	CASTPISSYRTGELFF	TGTGCCAGCACCCCAATAAGCAGCTATCGAACCGGGGAGCTGTTTTTT
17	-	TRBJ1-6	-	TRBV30	CAWRGDGRSSYNSPLHF	TGTGCCTGGAGAGGCGATGGTCGGAGCTCCTATAATTCACCCCTCCACTTT
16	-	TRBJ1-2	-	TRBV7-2	CASSLSFLPMGIGYTF	TGTGCCAGCAGCTTATCCTTCCTACCTATGGGGATTGGCTACACCTTC
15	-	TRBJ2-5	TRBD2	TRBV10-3	CATALPGGALETQYF	TGTGCCACCGCTCTTCCGGGGGGGGCCTTGGAGACCCAGTACTTC
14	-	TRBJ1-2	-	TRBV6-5	CASSYSGFNYGYTF	TGTGCCAGCAGTTACTCCGGATTTAACTATGGCTACACCTTC
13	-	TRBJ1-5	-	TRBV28	CASRTGGNQPQHF	TGTGCCAGCAGGACAGGTGGCAATCAGCCCCAGCATTTT
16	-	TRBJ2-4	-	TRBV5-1	CASSLVSGSAKNIQYF	TGCGCCAGCAGCTTGGTTTCAGGTTCCGCCAAAAACATTCAGTACTTC
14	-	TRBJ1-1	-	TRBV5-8	CASSTKSWNTEAFF	TGTGCCAGCAGCACCAAGTCCTGGAACACTGAAGCTTTCTTT
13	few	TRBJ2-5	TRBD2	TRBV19	CASSQSGGETQYF	TGTGCCAGTAGTCAAAGCGGGGGTGAGACCCAGTACTTC
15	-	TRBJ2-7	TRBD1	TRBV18	CASSPRGQTPYEQYF	TGTGCCAGCTCACCCAGGGGGCAAACCCCCTACGAGCAGTACTTC
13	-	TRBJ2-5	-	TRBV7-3	CASSPTLQETQYF	TGTGCCAGCAGCCCTACGCTACAAGAGACCCAGTACTTC
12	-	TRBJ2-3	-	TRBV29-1	CSVPRSTDTQYF	TGCAGCGTCCCCCGGTCCACAGATACGCAGTATTTT
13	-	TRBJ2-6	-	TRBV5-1	CASSLTGANVLTF	TGCGCCAGCAGCTTGACCGGGGCCAACGTCCTGACTTTC
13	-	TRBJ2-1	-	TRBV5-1	CASSRQADNEQFF	TGCGCCAGCAGTCGACAGGCCGACAATGAGCAGTTCTTC
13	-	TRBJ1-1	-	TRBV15	CATTPGMNTEAFF	TGTGCCACCACCCCGGGAATGAACACTGAAGCTTTCTTT
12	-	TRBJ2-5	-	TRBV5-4	CASRQGSETQYF	TGTGCCAGCAGGCAGGGTAGTGAGACCCAGTACTTC
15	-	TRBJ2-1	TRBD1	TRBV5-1	CASSPRQGIGNEQFF	TGCGCCAGCAGCCCGAGACAGGGGATCGGGAATGAGCAGTTCTTC
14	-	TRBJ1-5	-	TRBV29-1	CSASLGTPNQPQHF	TGCAGCGCCTCCCTCGGGACCCCCAACCAGCCCCAGCATTTT
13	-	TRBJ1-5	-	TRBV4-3	CASSQGGNQPQHF	TGCGCCAGCAGCCAAGGAGGGAATCAGCCCCAGCATTTT
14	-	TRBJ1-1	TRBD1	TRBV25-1	CASSFTGGNTEAFF	TGTGCCAGCAGTTTTACAGGGGGGAACACTGAAGCTTTCTTT
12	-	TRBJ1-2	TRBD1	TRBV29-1	CSVHRGLGGYTF	TGCAGCGTTCACAGGGGACTGGGAGGCTACACCTTC
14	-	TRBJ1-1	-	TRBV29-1	CSVVGRGMNTEAFF	TGCAGCGTTGTGGGGAGGGGTATGAACACTGAAGCTTTCTTT
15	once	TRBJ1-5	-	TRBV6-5	CASSYSGKGDQPQHF	TGTGCCAGCAGTTACTCGGGGAAGGGGGATCAGCCCCAGCATTTT
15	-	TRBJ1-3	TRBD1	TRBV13	CASSLVRGTGNTIYF	TGTGCCAGCAGCTTAGTCAGGGGGACTGGAAACACCATATATTTT
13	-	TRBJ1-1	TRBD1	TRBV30	CAWHRGPDTEAFF	TGTGCCTGGCACAGGGGGCCGGACACTGAAGCTTTCTTT
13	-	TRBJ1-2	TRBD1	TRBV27	CASSSPGGRGYTF	TGTGCCAGCAGTTCCCCAGGGGGCAGAGGCTACACCTTC
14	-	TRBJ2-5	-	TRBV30	CAWSWTVREETQYF	TGTGCCTGGAGTTGGACAGTAAGAGAAGAGACCCAGTACTTC
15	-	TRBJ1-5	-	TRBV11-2	CASSTGTAGNQPQHF	TGTGCCAGCAGCACCGGGACGGCGGGCAATCAGCCCCAGCATTTT
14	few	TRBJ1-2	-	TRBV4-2	CASSPDGGHYGYTF	TGTGCCAGCAGCCCTGATGGGGGGCACTATGGCTACACCTTC
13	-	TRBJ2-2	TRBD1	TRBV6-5	CASTRQGTGELFF	TGTGCCAGCACGAGACAGGGCACCGGGGAGCTGTTTTTT
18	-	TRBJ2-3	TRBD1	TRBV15	CATSRVWTGAWGTDTQYF	TGTGCCACCAGCAGAGTCTGGACAGGGGCGTGGGGCACAGATACGCAGTATTTT
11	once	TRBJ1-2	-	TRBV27	CASSERGSYTF	TGTGCCAGCAGCGAGCGCGGAAGCTACACCTTC
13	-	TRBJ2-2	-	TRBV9	CASSVGTTGELFF	TGTGCCAGCAGCGTAGGGACCACCGGGGAGCTGTTTTTT
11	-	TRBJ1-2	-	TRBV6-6	CASSHNYGYTF	TGTGCCAGCAGTCATAACTATGGCTACACCTTC
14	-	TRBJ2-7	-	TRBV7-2	CASSLAQGWYEQYF	TGTGCCAGCAGCTTAGCACAGGGTTGGTACGAGCAGTACTTC